Listed here are 8 T cell receptor beta chains from one sample, sequenced in a study of cytomegalovirus exposure and HLA in healthy donors. The primer mix had 60 Vbeta and 13 Jbeta primers. TCRdb's copy holds only in-frame clones and misses some; the assay was immunoSEQ multiplex PCR. This repertoire includes around 26,000 clones. The source material was PBMCs. The receptors were gathered from a male donor in good health and CMV-seropositive.

The chain combines TRBV6-1 with TRBJ2-1; D is unresolved. The CDR3 runs to 17 residues. Germline V CDR1 and CDR2: MNHNS, SASEGT. Deletions cut 3 bases from V and 2 bases from J, with 17 bases between. The CDR3 protein is CASSDNLAVRAYNEQFF. Here the CDR3 DNA reads TGTGCCAGCAGTGACAACTTAGCAGTTCGGGCCTACAATGAGCAGTTCTTC.

V is TRBV30 and J is TRBJ2-2; D remains ambiguous. The V gene's germline CDR1 is GTSNPN and CDR2 SVGIG (reference sequence). Trimming took off 0 bases at V and 4 bases at J, with 12 bases between the two ends. The CDR3 length is 15 residues. CDR3 sequence (DNA): TGTGCCTGGAGTGTTTATTCCGGGTCCACCGGGGAGCTGTTTTTT. Its translation: CAWSVYSGSTGELFF.

V usage is TRBV5-1 and J usage is TRBJ1-4; maybe TRBD1 (5 bases). The CDR3 has 14 amino acids. Trimming took 4 bases from V and 5 from J, leaving 12 bases between them. Germline CDR1 reads SGHRS; CDR2 reads YFSETQ. CDR3 nucleotide sequence: TGCGCCAGCAGCCACGACAGTGGGAATGAAAAACTGTTTTTT. Translated, it gives CASSHDSGNEKLFF.

The chain has TRBV6-6 and TRBJ2-7; possible D gene TRBD2, 6 bases. This CDR3 contains 15 residues. Deletions cut 7 bases from V and 2 bases from J, with 18 bases between. Germline CDR1 reads MNHNY; CDR2 reads SVGAGI (reference sequence). CDR3 region: CASIPGRGSAYEQYF. Here the CDR3 DNA reads TGTGCCAGCATCCCTGGTCGGGGGAGCGCCTACGAGCAGTACTTC.

The chain links TRBV5-1 to TRBJ1-1; D is ambiguous. The V gene lost 1 base and the J gene lost 2 bases, with 6 bases spanning the gap. Germline assignment: CDR1 SGHRS and CDR2 YFSETQ. CDR3 size: 13 residues. The chain's CDR3 is CASSLSSNTEAFF. The CDR3 nucleotides read TGCGCCAGCAGCTTGAGTAGCAACACTGAAGCTTTCTTT.

The rearrangement joins TRBV5-1 to TRBJ1-1; D gene unclear. V lost 1 base to trimming and J lost 0 bases, with 10 bases between them. The CDR3 sequence is 15 residues long. Germline lookup yields CDR1 SGHRS and CDR2 YFSETQ. The CDR3 coding sequence is TGCGCCAGCAGCTTGACGGGGATTATGAACACTGAAGCTTTCTTT. This codes for CASSLTGIMNTEAFF.

The CDR3 reads CASSLLGAQGRNTIYF. In DNA, the CDR3 is TGTGCCAGCAGTTTATTAGGTGCACAGGGAAGAAACACCATATATTTT. The rearrangement joins TRBV27 to TRBJ1-3; D possibly corresponds to TRBD1 (6 bases). The CDR3 loop spans 16 amino acids. V dropped 1 base and J dropped 5 bases, with 15 bases sitting between them. Per the germline V gene, CDR1 is MNHEY and CDR2 is SMNVEV (reference sequence).

This chain connects TRBV30 to TRBJ2-6, with D unresolved. Deletions cut 1 base from V and 0 bases from J, with 4 bases between. The CDR3 totals 14 residues. Germline V gene lookup returns CDR1 GTSNPN and CDR2 SVGIG (reference sequence). The CDR3 nucleotides are TGTGCCTGGAGTGACTACTCTGGGGCCAACGTCCTGACTTTC. This translates into CAWSDYSGANVLTF.